This T cell receptor (beta chain) was retrieved from a study of T and B cells in COVID-19 patients. Study-wide context: Blood was sampled from COVID-19 patients who were either actively infected or recovered.

By share, this clonotype ranks as medium-sized. Blood genomic DNA input for TRB amplification was 250-500 ng. The CDR3 is made up of 15 amino acids. Germline V gene data show CDR1 as SQVTM and CDR2 as ANQGSEA. The V end lost 1 base, the J end lost 4 bases, and 15 bases lay between the germline ends. BIOMED2 TRB-A/B primer pools were used in multiplex TRB PCR. One entry per CDR3 protein results from TCRdb running MiXCR on the multiplex PCR reads. The table shows 20,000 to 30,000 distinct CDR3 sequences, with 32% occurring only once. The origin of this receptor is a human donor who had recovered from COVID-19. This chain uses TRBV29-1 with TRBJ2-3, with D perhaps given as TRBD1 or TRBD2 (6 bases each). The sequencing input was blood. The DNA of the CDR3 is TGCAGCGTTGAAGCAAGGGGGGAGTGGGCAGATACGCAGTATTTT. It is translated as CSVEARGEWADTQYF.